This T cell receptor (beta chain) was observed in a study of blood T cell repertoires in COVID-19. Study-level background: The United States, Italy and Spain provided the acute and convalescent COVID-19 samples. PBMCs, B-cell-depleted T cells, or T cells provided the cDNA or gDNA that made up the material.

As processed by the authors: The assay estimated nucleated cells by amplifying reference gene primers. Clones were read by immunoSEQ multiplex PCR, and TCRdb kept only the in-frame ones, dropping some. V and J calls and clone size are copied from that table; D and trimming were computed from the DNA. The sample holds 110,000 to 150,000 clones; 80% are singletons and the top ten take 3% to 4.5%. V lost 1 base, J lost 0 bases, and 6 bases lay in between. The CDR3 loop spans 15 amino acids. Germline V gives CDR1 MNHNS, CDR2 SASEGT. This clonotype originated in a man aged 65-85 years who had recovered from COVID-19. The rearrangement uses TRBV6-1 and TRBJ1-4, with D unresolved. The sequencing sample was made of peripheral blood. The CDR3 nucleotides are TGTGCCAGCAGTGAAGACGTAGCAACTAATGAAAAACTGTTTTTT. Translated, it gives CASSEDVATNEKLFF.